This TCR beta chain was sequenced during a study of T-cell reconstitution after alpha-beta-depleted transplantation in children. This clonotype has only a few counts. The CDR3 is made up of 14 amino acids. Trimming at V came to 7 bases and at J to 4 bases, leaving 2 bases not matched to a gene. Germline lookup yields CDR1 ENHRY and CDR2 SYGVKD. For TCRbeta, the library was prepared with unique molecular identifiers. TCRdb redid the calling of the PCR reads with MiXCR, one entry per CDR3 protein. The repertoire has 500,000 to 600,000 distinct CDR3 sequences, approximately 16% of them found once; the top ten carry about 3.1%.

The receptor's source is a human donor who donated a stem cell graft to a child with acute lymphoblastic leukemia. The V and J genes are TRBV10-3 and TRBJ2-2, with TRBD1 matching over 11 bases. This specimen consisted of PBMCs from the stem cell graft donor, obtained from the stem cell graft. CDR3 loop: CAIKGTGGTGELFF. CDR3 bases: TGTGCCATCAAAGGGACAGGGGGCACCGGGGAGCTGTTTTTT.